A single sample is the source of the 23 T cell receptor beta chains below, sequenced in a study of T cells in Graves' hyperthyroidism and ophthalmopathy. RNA transcripts were the template for amplifying TCR beta CDR3 regions. First-round RT-PCR of the TCR CDR3 relied on the HTBI primer set. MiXCR, applied by TCRdb to the multiplex PCR reads, yields one record per CDR3 protein. Counted here are 600,000 or so distinct CDR3 sequences, roughly 46% occurring once; the ten biggest clones make up 6.5% to 9%. The sequenced material came from peripheral blood or thyroid tissue (not recorded which). The receptor set was obtained from a woman aged 18 to 35 with Graves' hyperthyroidism.

The chain links TRBV7-9 to TRBJ1-3; 10 bases match TRBD1. With 5 bases clipped from V and 5 bases from J, the junction kept 12 bases outside the gene matches. Germline V lookup: CDR1 SEHNR, CDR2 FQNEAQ (reference sequence). This CDR3 is built from 17 residues. The CDR3 coding sequence is TGTGCCAGCAGCAGACCCACCGGGACAGGGGCCCGAAACACCATATATTTT. Residues: CASSRPTGTGARNTIYF.

Ten or more counts support this clonotype. V usage is TRBV10-3 and J usage is TRBJ1-2; D remains ambiguous. The CDR3 spans 17 residues. V dropped 0 bases and J dropped 0 bases, with 14 bases sitting between them. CDR1 ENHRY and CDR2 SYGVKD come from the germline V gene. The CDR3 DNA reads as TGTGCCATCAGTGAGTCGAATTTGGCCAACACTAACTATGGCTACACCTTC. Residues: CAISESNLANTNYGYTF.

The genes are TRBV10-3 and TRBJ1-1; D gene unclear. Trimming pared 1 base from V and 1 base from J, leaving 13 bases between. The CDR3 extends over 16 amino acids. Germline V gene lookup returns CDR1 ENHRY and CDR2 SYGVKD. CDR3 DNA: TGTGCCATCAGTGAGTGGGCAGCCTCTGGGAACACTGAAGCTTTCTTT. Protein sequence: CAISEWAASGNTEAFF.

V is TRBV24-1 and J is TRBJ1-2; 11 bases are shared with TRBD1. The CDR3 runs 13 residues. Losses at the gene ends were 4 bases for V and 7 bases for J; bases not matched to a gene: 1. Looked up from germline, CDR1 is KGHDR and CDR2 is SFDVKD. CDR3 in DNA: TGTGCCACCAGTGAGGGGACAGGGGGTGGCTACACCTTC. It encodes CATSEGTGGGYTF.

The J gene is TRBJ2-7, the V gene TRBV5-1, with 9 nucleotides matching TRBD2. CDR1 SGHRS and CDR2 YFSETQ come from the germline V gene. The V segment lost 3 bases and the J segment 3 bases; nucleotides outside the gene matches: 7. The CDR3 consists of 15 residues. The CDR3 loop is CASSSGASGNYEQYF. The CDR3 bases are TGCGCCAGCAGCTCCGGGGCTAGCGGGAACTACGAGCAGTACTTC.

The chain combines TRBV24-1 with TRBJ1-5; D possibly corresponds to TRBD1 (5 bases). The V end was cut by 7 bases, the J end by 0 bases, with 12 bases between. This CDR3 is 15 amino acids long. Germline V gives CDR1 KGHDR, CDR2 SFDVKD. CDR3 nucleotides: TGTGCCACCAGAGCACCAACAGGTAGCAATCAGCCCCAGCATTTT. Translation gives CATRAPTGSNQPQHF.

The V gene is TRBV2, the J gene TRBJ2-5, with 9 nucleotides matching TRBD2. V gave up 6 bases and J gave up 4 bases; unmatched junction bases: 6. The CDR3 totals 14 residues. Germline loops: CDR1 SNHLY, CDR2 FYNNEI. CDR3 sequence reads: CASSETAGGETQYF. The CDR3 DNA follows: TGTGCCAGCAGCGAGACAGCGGGGGGAGAGACCCAGTACTTC.

In the case of this clonotype: The junction does not match germline at one end; this may be a read error. The rearrangement uses TRBV10-3 and TRBJ2-5; 8 positions agree with TRBD1. Germline CDR1 ENHRY, CDR2 SYGVKD. The CDR3 runs to 15 residues. CDR3 sequence (DNA): TGTGCCAGCAGTGAAGTCGACAGGGGACCCGAGACCCAGTACTTC. Translated, it gives CASSEVDRGPETQYF.

This chain uses TRBV10-3 with TRBJ2-3, with no clear D. Per germline, CDR1 ENHRY and CDR2 SYGVKD. V lost 2 bases, J lost 3 bases, and 3 bases lay in between. The CDR3 runs to 12 residues. The CDR3 nucleotides are TGTGCCATCAGTGAGGGAACAGATACGCAGTATTTT. This sequence encodes CAISEGTDTQYF.

The V gene is TRBV2, the J gene TRBJ2-7; 7 bases agree with TRBD1. CDR3 length: 14 amino acids. The ends lost 8 bases at V and 2 bases at J; junction bases unmatched: 9. Germline V CDR1 and CDR2: SNHLY, FYNNEI. The CDR3 coding sequence is TGTGCCAGCTCACAACAGGGACAGACCTACGAGCAGTACTTC. Its translation is CASSQQGQTYEQYF. Variable domain in full (rest from reference TRBV2 and TRBJ2-7): EPEVTQTPSHQVTQMGQEVILRCVPISNHLYFYWYRQILGQKVEFLVSFYNNEISEKSEIFDDQFSVERPDGSNFTLKIRSTKLEDSAMYFCASSQQGQTYEQYFGPGTRLTVT.

This chain uses TRBV10-3 with TRBJ1-1, with D perhaps TRBD1 (6 bases). V dropped 5 bases and J dropped 3 bases, with 13 bases sitting between them. This CDR3 spans 14 amino acids. Germline-derived CDR1 and CDR2 are ENHRY and SYGVKD. CDR3 in amino acids: CAISSSGAYTEAFF. The CDR3 DNA reads TGTGCCATCAGTTCCTCGGGGGCGTACACTGAAGCTTTCTTT.

This clonotype turned up a few times. This rearrangement joins TRBV7-7 to TRBJ1-3; D unclear. Germline V gene lookup returns CDR1 SSHAT and CDR2 FNYEAQ (reference sequence). V lost 6 bases and J lost 4, with 10 bases in between. The CDR3 totals 13 residues. CDR3 bases: TGTGCCAGCAGTCCTTCGGACGGAAACACCATATATTTT. Translated, it gives CASSPSDGNTIYF.

This clonotype was observed a handful of times. This chain links TRBV25-1 with TRBJ2-3; 8 bases are shared with TRBD2. The germline V gene has CDR1 MGHDK and CDR2 SYGVNS. This CDR3 has 15 residues. With 2 bases clipped from V and 4 bases from J, the junction kept 5 bases outside the gene matches. For the CDR3, the DNA is TGTGCCAGCAGTGAACTAGCGGGCGGCGCAGATACGCAGTATTTT. This encodes CASSELAGGADTQYF.

This chain links TRBV29-1 with TRBJ2-2, with D uncertain. The V end was cut by 3 bases, the J end by 1 base, with 9 bases between. CDR1 SQVTM and CDR2 ANQGSEA come from the germline V gene. The CDR3 consists of 14 residues. CDR3 in DNA: TGCAGCGTTGAGATGGCGAAGAACACCGGGGAGCTGTTTTTT. It codes for CSVEMAKNTGELFF.

The gene calls are TRBV6-5 and TRBJ1-2, with no clear D. This CDR3 contains 14 residues. The germline V and J ends were trimmed by 7 bases and 1 base, with 13 bases remaining between them. Germline CDR1 reads MNHEY; CDR2 reads SVGAGI. The CDR3 region is CASISEEDNYGYTF. The CDR3 DNA reads TGTGCCAGCATTAGTGAGGAGGATAACTATGGCTACACCTTC.

The rearrangement links TRBV2 to TRBJ2-7; TRBD1 matches 7 bases. This CDR3 spans 16 amino acids. From germline, CDR1 is SNHLY and CDR2 FYNNEI. J lost 0 bases, V lost 3 bases, and 8 bases had no gene match. The CDR3, as DNA: TGTGCCAGCAGTGATCTTAACAGGGGCTTCTCCTACGAGCAGTACTTC. Translation: CASSDLNRGFSYEQYF.

This clonotype was seen many times. This sequence joins TRBV7-8 and TRBJ1-4; D ambiguous. V lost 3 bases, J lost 0 bases, and 11 bases lay in between. This CDR3 is 16 amino acids long. Looked up from germline, CDR1 is SGHVS and CDR2 is FQNEAQ. For the CDR3, the DNA is TGTGCCAGCAGCTTTATTCGCGGCGCAACTAATGAAAAACTGTTTTTT. It translates to CASSFIRGATNEKLFF.

This sequence joins TRBV10-1 and TRBJ2-5; 7 nucleotides agree with TRBD1. V was clipped by 6 bases and J by 2 bases; unmatched bases: 6. The germline V gene encodes CDR1 WNHNN and CDR2 SYGVQD (reference sequence). The CDR3 extends over 14 amino acids. The CDR3 loop reads CASSYLDRQETQYF. The CDR3, as DNA: TGCGCCAGCAGCTACCTGGACAGGCAAGAGACCCAGTACTTC.

The genes are TRBV19 and TRBJ2-7, with 8 bases matching TRBD2. The CDR3 has 14 residues. V shed 8 bases and J 7 bases; nucleotides not matched to a gene: 13. Germline V lookup: CDR1 LNHDA, CDR2 SQIVND (reference sequence). The CDR3: CASLPGPPGGEQYF. CDR3 nucleotide sequence: TGTGCCAGTCTCCCAGGTCCGCCGGGGGGGGAGCAGTACTTC.

This clonotype was seen only once. V and J are TRBV2 and TRBJ1-4; 9 positions match TRBD1. The CDR3 is 12 amino acids. The germline CDR1 and CDR2 sequences are SNHLY and FYNNEI. V lost 10 bases and J lost 7; bases outside the gene matches: 4. The CDR3 sequence is CATGTGSEKLFF. The CDR3 DNA reads TGTGCCACCGGGACAGGGAGTGAAAAACTGTTTTTT.

J is TRBJ1-1 and V is TRBV7-6; 12 bases match TRBD1. The V segment lost 9 bases and the J segment 5 bases; nucleotides outside the gene matches: 19. Germline V gene sequence: CDR1 SGHVS, CDR2 FNYEAQ. The CDR3 runs to 18 residues. The CDR3 DNA is TGTGCCAGTAGTCTCCACTCGGGCGGGACAGGGGGCTATACTGAAGCTTTCTTT. This gives the protein CASSLHSGGTGGYTEAFF.

The chain joins TRBV9 to TRBJ1-6; TRBD1 might be the D (6 bases). This CDR3 contains 14 residues. Trimming removed 3 bases from V and 6 bases from J, with 10 bases in between. Looked up from germline, CDR1 is SGDLS and CDR2 is YYNGEE. The CDR3 is CASSDGQSNSPLHF. In nucleotides, the CDR3 is TGTGCCAGCAGCGACGGACAGAGTAATTCACCCCTCCACTTT.

The sample holds a few counts of this clonotype. The J gene is TRBJ2-7, the V gene TRBV7-2, with 8 nucleotides matching TRBD1. The J segment lost 3 bases and the V segment lost 6 bases, leaving 13 bases of the junction unmatched. This CDR3 comprises 16 residues. CDR1 and CDR2 (germline): SGHTA, FQGNSA. This CDR3 is CASSFTFGTGDYEQYF. The DNA for the CDR3 is TGTGCCAGCAGTTTTACCTTCGGGACAGGTGACTACGAGCAGTACTTC.